These T cell receptor beta chains were read from a single sample in a study of early T cells in non-severe SARS-CoV-2 infection. TCRdb fed the 5' RACE reads into MiXCR, producing one record per CDR3 protein. The table includes nearly 60,000 distinct CDR3 sequences, about 12% detected once. Sequenced input: whole blood. The receptors come from an adult who was a healthcare worker with PCR-confirmed SARS-CoV-2 infection or an uninfected control (not recorded which). Both conserved end residues are part of each CDR3. The D gene is left open where the match is weak. Clone size is stated in some rows and not others, as once, few, many or a class when expanded.

clone_size	v_call	d_call	j_call	cdr3_nt	cdr3_aa
few	TRBV6-6	TRBD2	TRBJ2-1	TGTGCCAGCAGAAGACTAGCGGGAGGGCCGCAGGAGCAGTTCTTC	CASRRLAGGPQEQFF
.	TRBV28	.	TRBJ2-7	TGTGCCAGCATATCACAGGGAATCCCCTACGAGCAGTACTTC	CASISQGIPYEQYF
.	TRBV28	TRBD2	TRBJ2-7	TGTGCCAGCAGTTTATTCCCCAGAACTAGCGGGGGGGCCATGGGGCGATACTACGAGCAGTACTTC	CASSLFPRTSGGAMGRYYEQYF
many	TRBV7-9	.	TRBJ2-1	TGTGCCAGCAGCCCCACTCGTGAGGGAAACTACAATGAGCAGTTCTTC	CASSPTREGNYNEQFF
once	TRBV29-1	TRBD2	TRBJ2-7	TGCAGCGTCCGAGCGGGATCAACCTACGAGCAGTACTTC	CSVRAGSTYEQYF
many	TRBV13	.	TRBJ2-1	TGTGCCAGCAGCGTAGACCCCTACAATGAGCAGTTCTTC	CASSVDPYNEQFF
many	TRBV4-2	.	TRBJ2-7	TGTGCCAGCAGCCAAGTTCCGGTCTACGAGCAGTACTTC	CASSQVPVYEQYF
.	TRBV4-3	TRBD1	TRBJ1-1	TGCGCCAGCAGCCAAACAACAGGGGGCGGGAACACTGAAGCTTTCTTT	CASSQTTGGGNTEAFF
.	TRBV5-1	TRBD2	TRBJ2-5	TGCGCCAGCAGCTTGGGACTAGCAGGCGAGACCCAGTACTTC	CASSLGLAGETQYF
many	TRBV7-8	TRBD1	TRBJ2-5	TGTGCCAGCAGCTTAGCGGGGACAGGGGCGGCCGCCCAGTACTTC	CASSLAGTGAAAQYF
few	TRBV29-1	TRBD1	TRBJ1-1	TGCAGCGTAGGGACAGGGTATGAAGCTTTCTTT	CSVGTGYEAFF
.	TRBV28	TRBD1	TRBJ2-2	TGTGCCAGCATAACAGGGGGTTACGCCGGGGAGCTGTTTTTT	CASITGGYAGELFF
many	TRBV5-5	TRBD1	TRBJ1-1	TGTGCCAGCAGCTTTATCAGGGGGCGCCTGGACACTGAAGCTTTCTTT	CASSFIRGRLDTEAFF
.	TRBV18	TRBD2	TRBJ2-1	TGTGCCAGCTCATCCCAGCGGGAGGGGAACAATGAGCAGTTCTTC	CASSSQREGNNEQFF
.	TRBV9	.	TRBJ1-1	TGTGCCAGCAGCCCTCGACGGTTGAACACTGAAGCTTTCTTT	CASSPRRLNTEAFF
once	TRBV9	.	TRBJ2-1	TGTGCCAGCAGCGTAGAGGGCCTCCGGGTTGAGCAGTTCTTC	CASSVEGLRVEQFF
many	TRBV27	.	TRBJ2-6	TGTGCCAGCAGTTTATCCCGCTCTGGGGCCAACGTCCTGACTTTC	CASSLSRSGANVLTF
.	TRBV14	.	TRBJ2-7	TGTGCCAGCAGCCAAGATCTGGGACCCGGTGAGCAGTACTTC	CASSQDLGPGEQYF
many	TRBV5-4	.	TRBJ1-1	TGTGCCAGCAGCTTGGGGGGAGTCACTGAAGCTTTCTTT	CASSLGGVTEAFF
.	TRBV11-3	.	TRBJ1-1	TGTGCCAGCAGCCATCTCGCAGGGACTGAAGCTTTCTTT	CASSHLAGTEAFF
few	TRBV7-9	.	TRBJ2-5	TGTGCCAGCAGGACGAATCCGGGAGCAAGAAAAGAGACCCAGTACTTC	CASRTNPGARKETQYF
.	TRBV29-1	.	TRBJ2-7	TGCAGCGTTGTCGACAGGTGGGCAAGAGAGCAGTACTTC	CSVVDRWAREQYF